This passage covers 9 T cell receptor beta chains from one sample sequenced in a study of CD4 T cells in relation to SARS-CoV-2 and coronaviruses. Clones were read by immunoSEQ multiplex PCR, and TCRdb kept only the in-frame ones, dropping some. The sample holds 30,000 to 45,000 clones, around 87% seen once. The sequenced sample consisted of memory CD4+ T cells from PBMCs. Source of these receptors: an adult with COVID-19.

The rearrangement joins TRBV19 to TRBJ2-7; 12 nucleotides align to TRBD1. The germline CDR1 and CDR2 sequences are LNHDA and SQIVND (reference sequence). With V trimmed by 0 bases and J by 5 bases, 5 bases remained unmatched. This CDR3 contains 16 residues. The CDR3 loop is CASSIEPGQGANEQYF. The CDR3 nucleotides are TGTGCCAGTAGTATAGAGCCGGGACAGGGGGCCAACGAGCAGTACTTC.

This chain links TRBV7-2 with TRBJ2-1; no firm D call. Trimming removed 5 bases at V and 9 bases at J, with 11 bases between. This CDR3 spans 12 amino acids. Germline assignment: CDR1 SGHTA and CDR2 FQGNSA. The CDR3 is CASSRDLGEQFF. DNA for the CDR3: TGTGCCAGCAGCCGCGATCTGGGTGAGCAGTTCTTC.

This clone was counted between two and nine times. V and J are TRBV2 and TRBJ2-5, with 9 bases aligning to TRBD2. The J segment lost 6 bases and the V segment lost 0 bases, leaving 8 bases of the junction unmatched. The CDR3 contains 16 residues. CDR1 is SNHLY, CDR2 FYNNEI, per germline. CDR3 residues: CASSEATGLATKTQYF. The CDR3 bases are TGTGCCAGCAGTGAAGCGACGGGACTAGCTACAAAGACCCAGTACTTC.

This clone was recorded once. The chain links TRBV6-1 to TRBJ2-7, with 10 bases identical to TRBD2. CDR1 and CDR2 from the germline V gene are MNHNS and SASEGT. V was clipped by 0 bases and J by 0 bases; unmatched bases: 11. The CDR3 has 19 residues. This CDR3 is CASSEALGLADLSSYEQYF. The CDR3 DNA sequence: TGTGCCAGCAGTGAAGCGCTCGGACTAGCGGACTTGAGCTCCTACGAGCAGTACTTC.

This clone appeared a few times. The rearrangement joins TRBV7-2 to TRBJ2-2, with D unclear. The V end lost 1 base, the J end lost 2 bases, and 14 bases lay between the germline ends. The CDR3 spans 17 residues. From germline, CDR1 is SGHTA and CDR2 FQGNSA. CDR3 DNA sequence: TGTGCCAGCAGCTTAGTTAGTTCGTCCGGAAACACCGGGGAGCTGTTTTTT. The encoded protein is CASSLVSSSGNTGELFF. The whole variable domain, filled in from reference TRBV7-2 and TRBJ2-2, reads GAGVSQSPSNKVTEKGKDVELRCDPISGHTALYWYRQSLGQGLEFLIYFQGNSAPDKSGLPSDRFSAERTGGSVSTLTIQRTQQEDSAVYLCASSLVSSSGNTGELFFGEGSRLTVL.

The chain employs TRBV9 and TRBJ2-5; D perhaps matches TRBD2 (6 bases). There are 13 residues in the CDR3. V gave up 4 bases and J gave up 5 bases, with 12 bases separating them. Germline V lookup: CDR1 SGDLS, CDR2 YYNGEE. The CDR3 region is CASSPSRGETQYF. CDR3 nucleotide sequence: TGTGCCAGCAGCCCCAGCCGGGGGGAGACCCAGTACTTC. Complete variable domain (other parts from reference TRBV9 and TRBJ2-5): DSGVTQTPKHLITATGQRVTLRCSPRSGDLSVYWYQQSLDQGLQFLIQYYNGEERAKGNILERFSAQQFPDLHSELNLSSLELGDSALYFCASSPSRGETQYFGPGTRLLVL.

Turning to this clone: Mismatch with germline at one junction end may stem from a read error. The chain combines TRBV7-9 with TRBJ2-5, with D possibly being TRBD2 (6 bases). Germline V gene lookup returns CDR1 SEHNR and CDR2 FQNEAQ (reference sequence). The CDR3 is 12 residues long. The chain's CDR3 is CASSLGRAGGDF. CDR3 nucleotides: TGTGCCAGCAGCTTAGGGCGGGCAGGAGGGGACTTC.

This clone was picked up one time. The rearrangement uses TRBV10-1 and TRBJ2-7, with no clear D. Germline V lookup: CDR1 WNHNN, CDR2 SYGVQD (reference sequence). This CDR3 is built from 13 residues. V lost 2 bases to trimming and J lost 0 bases, with 5 bases between them. CDR3 bases: TGCGCCAGCAGTGAGAAGGCCTCCTACGAGCAGTACTTC. It encodes CASSEKASYEQYF.

V and J are TRBV6-5 and TRBJ1-1; D is possibly TRBD1 (5 bases). Germline V gene sequence: CDR1 MNHEY, CDR2 SVGAGI. The CDR3 spans 13 residues. Trimming shortened V by 0 bases and J by 5 bases, and 7 bases separated the two germline ends. The chain's CDR3 is CASSYSPGTEAFF. DNA for the CDR3: TGTGCCAGCAGTTACTCGCCAGGGACTGAAGCTTTCTTT.